This paragraph reports one T cell receptor beta chain. Its cognate antigen is unknown. The record originates from a study of cytomegalovirus exposure and HLA in healthy donors. Study as a whole: Later, an analysis reported that the roughly 120 validation repertoires had used the same platform as the 666 first-cohort repertoires. The study's findings and limits: Overall, approximately 180 TCR beta chains were annotated as cytomegalovirus-associated. Reports described diagnosis of cytomegalovirus status by the classifier as highly specific and sensitive.

Sequencing used immunoSEQ multiplex PCR; TCRdb keeps in-frame clones, though not all of them. The sample yields 220,000 or so clones, under 95% seen once. The sample comprised PBMCs. This sequence was found in a woman aged 18-29 years in good health and CMV-seronegative.

In DNA, the CDR3 is TGTGCCAGCAGCGCGAGGGGACTAGCGGGAAGCACAGATACGCAGTATTTT. It translates to CASSARGLAGSTDTQYF. This chain links TRBV9 with TRBJ2-3; the match to TRBD2 covers 13 bases. Trimming took 3 bases from V and 0 from J; bases not matched to a gene: 4. This CDR3 spans 17 amino acids. Germline V lookup: CDR1 SGDLS, CDR2 YYNGEE.